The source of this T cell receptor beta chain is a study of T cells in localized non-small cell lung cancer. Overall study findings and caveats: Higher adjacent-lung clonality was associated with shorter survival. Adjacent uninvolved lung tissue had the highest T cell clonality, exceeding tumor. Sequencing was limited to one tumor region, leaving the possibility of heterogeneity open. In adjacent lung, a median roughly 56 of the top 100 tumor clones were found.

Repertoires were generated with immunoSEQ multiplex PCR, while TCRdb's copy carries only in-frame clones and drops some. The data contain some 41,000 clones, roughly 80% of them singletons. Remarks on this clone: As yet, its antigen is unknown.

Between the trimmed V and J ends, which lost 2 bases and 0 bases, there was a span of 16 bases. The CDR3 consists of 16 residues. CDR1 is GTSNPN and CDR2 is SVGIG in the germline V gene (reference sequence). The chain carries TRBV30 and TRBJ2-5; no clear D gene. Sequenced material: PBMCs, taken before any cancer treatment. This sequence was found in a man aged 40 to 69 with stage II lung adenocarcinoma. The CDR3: CAWSLGKRPYQETQYF. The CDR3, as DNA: TGTGCCTGGAGTTTAGGGAAACGACCGTACCAAGAGACCCAGTACTTC.